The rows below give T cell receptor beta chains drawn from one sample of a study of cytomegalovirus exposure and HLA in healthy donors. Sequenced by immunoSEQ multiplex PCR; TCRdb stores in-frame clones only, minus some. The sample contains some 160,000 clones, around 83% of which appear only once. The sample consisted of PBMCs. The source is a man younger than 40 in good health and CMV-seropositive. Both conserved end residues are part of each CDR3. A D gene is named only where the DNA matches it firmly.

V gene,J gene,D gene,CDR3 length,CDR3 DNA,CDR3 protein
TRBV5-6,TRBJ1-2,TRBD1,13,TGTGCCAGCAGCGGGACAGGGTCCTATGGCTACACCTTC,CASSGTGSYGYTF
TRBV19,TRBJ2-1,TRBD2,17,TGTGCCAGTAGTATTGACCGGACTAGCGGGAGTATCGATGAGCAGTTCTTC,CASSIDRTSGSIDEQFF
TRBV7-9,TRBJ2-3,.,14,TGTTCCAGCAGCCCCCCCCTGAGCACAGATACGCAGTATTTT,CSSSPPLSTDTQYF
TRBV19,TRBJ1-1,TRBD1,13,TGTGCCAGTTGGCCGGGACAGGGGACTGAAGCTTTCTTT,CASWPGQGTEAFF
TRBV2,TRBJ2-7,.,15,TGTGCCAGCAGGGTTACTCAGGATTCAACCTACGAGCAGTACTTC,CASRVTQDSTYEQYF
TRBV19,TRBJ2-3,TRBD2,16,TGTGCCAGTAGTACCCCGGGACTAGCGGGATCCTATACGCAGTATTTT,CASSTPGLAGSYTQYF
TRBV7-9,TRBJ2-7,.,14,TGTGCCAGCAGCTTAGTGAGGCAGGGTTACGAGCAGTACTTC,CASSLVRQGYEQYF
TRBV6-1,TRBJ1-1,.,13,TGTGCCAGCAGTCCACAGGACCAGACTGAAGCTTTCTTT,CASSPQDQTEAFF
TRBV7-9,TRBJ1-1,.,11,TGTGCCAGCATTCAGGGACTTGAAGCTTTCTTT,CASIQGLEAFF
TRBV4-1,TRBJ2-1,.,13,TGCGCCAGCAGCCAAGACTGGGGCAAAGAGCAGTTCTTC,CASSQDWGKEQFF
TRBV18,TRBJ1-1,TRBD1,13,TGTGCCAGCTCAGACGGGACAGGGAAGGGAGCTTTCTTT,CASSDGTGKGAFF
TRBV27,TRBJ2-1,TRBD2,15,TGTGCCAGCAGTCTCTTAGCGGGGGGGGAGAGGGAGCAGTTCTTC,CASSLLAGGEREQFF
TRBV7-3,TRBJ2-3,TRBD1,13,TGTGCCAGCAGCGACAGGGTCACAGATACGCAGTATTTT,CASSDRVTDTQYF
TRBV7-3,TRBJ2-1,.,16,TGTGCCAGCAGCTCCCTGAGGGGGGGATCTTACAATGAGCAGTTCTTC,CASSSLRGGSYNEQFF
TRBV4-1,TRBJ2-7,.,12,TGCGTCAGCAGCCAAGCTACCTACGAGCAGTACTTC,CVSSQATYEQYF
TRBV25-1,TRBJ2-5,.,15,TGTGCCAGCAGTGAACCCCAGGGGAGGGAAGAGACCCAGTACTTC,CASSEPQGREETQYF
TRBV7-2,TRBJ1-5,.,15,TGTGCCAGCAGCGCCCCAGGTACCGGCAATCAGCCCCAGCATTTT,CASSAPGTGNQPQHF
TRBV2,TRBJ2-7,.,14,TGTGCCAGCAGTGCTCGCCTCCCTACCTACGAGCAGTACTTC,CASSARLPTYEQYF
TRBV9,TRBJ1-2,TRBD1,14,TGTGCCAGCAGCGTGGGGACAGGGGTACGAGGCTACACCTTC,CASSVGTGVRGYTF
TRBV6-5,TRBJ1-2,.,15,TGTGCCAGCAGTGTTATGGACAGCTCAAACTATGGCTACACCTTC,CASSVMDSSNYGYTF
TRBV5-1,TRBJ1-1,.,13,TGCGCCAGCAGCTTACAGGGGAACACTGAAGCTTTCTTT,CASSLQGNTEAFF
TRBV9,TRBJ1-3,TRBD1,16,TGTGCCAGCAGCTCTGGGACAGAAGGGAGTGGAAACACCATATATTTT,CASSSGTEGSGNTIYF
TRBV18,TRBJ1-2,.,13,TGTGCCAGCTCACCCCAAGAGGGTGATGGCTACACCTTC,CASSPQEGDGYTF
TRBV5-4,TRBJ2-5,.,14,TGTGCCAGCAGCTTAAGGCAGGTAAAAGAGACCCAGTACTTC,CASSLRQVKETQYF
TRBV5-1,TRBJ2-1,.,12,TGCGCCAGCAGCTTGGGCGTCAATGAGCAGTTCTTC,CASSLGVNEQFF
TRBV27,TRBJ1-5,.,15,TGTGCCAGCAGTCTGAACAGGGCCAGCAATCAGCCCCAGCATTTT,CASSLNRASNQPQHF
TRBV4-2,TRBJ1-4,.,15,TGTGCCAGCAGCCAACACAGGGATCCTAATGAAAAACTGTTTTTT,CASSQHRDPNEKLFF
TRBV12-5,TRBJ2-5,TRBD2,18,TGTGCTAGTGGTTTGTTCATGGGACTAGCGGGAGGGCAAGAGACCCAGTACTTC,CASGLFMGLAGGQETQYF
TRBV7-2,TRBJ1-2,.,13,TGTGCCAGCAGCTTAGATGGCCGCTATGGCTACACCTTC,CASSLDGRYGYTF
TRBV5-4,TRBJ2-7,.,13,TGTGCCAGCAGCCGCTTCGGACAGTGGGACCAGTACTTC,CASSRFGQWDQYF
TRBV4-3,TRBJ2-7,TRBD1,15,TGCGCCAGCAGCCAATCGGACAGGGACGCCTACGAGCAGTACTTC,CASSQSDRDAYEQYF